These T cell receptor beta chains were read from a single sample in a study of T cells in Graves' hyperthyroidism and ophthalmopathy. TCRdb redid the calling of the multiplex PCR reads with MiXCR, one entry per CDR3 protein. The sample carries approximately 510,000 distinct CDR3 sequences, 46% recorded once. Sequenced material: peripheral blood or thyroid tissue (not recorded which). All receptors come from an adult woman with Graves' disease, either hyperthyroidism or ophthalmopathy (not recorded which). CDR3s include the opening cysteine and the closing phenylalanine or tryptophan. The order of the fields is D gene, V gene, clone size, J gene, CDR3 protein, CDR3 DNA. The D gene is left open where the match is weak. Where a row states a size, it is once, few, many or the class of an expanded clone; other rows omit it.

D: TRBD1; V: TRBV20-1; size: many; J: TRBJ2-7; CDR3: CSAARTGGDEQYF; DNA: TGCAGTGCTGCTCGGACAGGGGGCGACGAGCAGTACTTC
D: NA; V: TRBV20-1; size: NA; J: TRBJ1-2; CDR3: CSAGGGWFDGYTF; DNA: TGCAGTGCTGGGGGGGGGTGGTTCGATGGCTACACCTTC
D: NA; V: TRBV27; size: few; J: TRBJ1-3; CDR3: CASSLGRSGNTIYF; DNA: TGTGCCAGCAGTTTAGGCCGTTCTGGAAACACCATATATTTT
D: NA; V: TRBV15; size: NA; J: TRBJ2-7; CDR3: CATSRGSAPTSYEQYF; DNA: TGTGCCACCAGCAGAGGATCGGCTCCGACCTCCTACGAGCAGTACTTC
D: NA; V: TRBV6-6; size: many; J: TRBJ1-1; CDR3: CASSYSREFEAFF; DNA: TGTGCCAGCAGTTACTCGAGGGAGTTCGAAGCTTTCTTT
D: NA; V: TRBV28; size: NA; J: TRBJ2-2; CDR3: CASSPVPFTGELFF; DNA: TGTGCCAGCAGTCCTGTCCCTTTCACCGGGGAGCTGTTTTTT
D: TRBD1; V: TRBV7-9; size: NA; J: TRBJ2-2; CDR3: CASSPTGTGAADLYTGELFF; DNA: TGTGCCAGCAGCCCGACCGGGACAGGGGCCGCGGACTTGTATACCGGGGAGCTGTTTTTT
D: NA; V: TRBV7-2; size: NA; J: TRBJ2-6; CDR3: CASSPRDRSGANVLTF; DNA: TGTGCCAGCAGCCCCCGGGACCGCTCTGGGGCCAACGTCCTGACTTTC
D: NA; V: TRBV12-3/TRBV12-4; size: NA; J: TRBJ1-4; CDR3: CASSLSVINEKLFF; DNA: TGTGCCAGCAGTCTAAGCGTAATCAACGAAAAACTGTTTTTT
D: TRBD1; V: TRBV7-9; size: NA; J: TRBJ1-1; CDR3: CASSHRQGVDTEAFF; DNA: TGTGCCAGCAGCCACAGACAGGGGGTTGACACTGAAGCTTTCTTT
D: NA; V: TRBV11-2; size: many; J: TRBJ1-1; CDR3: CASSLDRVGEAFF; DNA: TGTGCCAGCAGCTTAGACAGGGTTGGTGAAGCTTTCTTT
D: NA; V: TRBV2; size: NA; J: TRBJ2-7; CDR3: CASKSGPGKQYF; DNA: TGTGCCAGCAAGTCAGGGCCCGGAAAGCAGTACTTC
D: TRBD2; V: TRBV5-1; size: NA; J: TRBJ2-7; CDR3: CASSVAGGTLAYEQYF; DNA: TGCGCCAGCAGCGTGGCGGGGGGGACACTAGCCTACGAGCAGTACTTC
D: NA; V: TRBV9; size: NA; J: TRBJ2-2; CDR3: CASSPQWGGRDTGELFF; DNA: TGTGCCAGCAGCCCCCAATGGGGCGGCAGGGACACCGGGGAGCTGTTTTTT
D: NA; V: TRBV7-8; size: few; J: TRBJ2-5; CDR3: CASTPKGRETQYF; DNA: TGTGCCAGCACCCCAAAGGGCAGAGAGACCCAGTACTTC
D: NA; V: TRBV25-1; size: NA; J: TRBJ2-5; CDR3: CASSVEAGAGETQYF; DNA: TGTGCCAGCAGCGTGGAGGCGGGGGCCGGAGAGACCCAGTACTTC
D: NA; V: TRBV13; size: NA; J: TRBJ2-7; CDR3: CASSSGGVHEQYF; DNA: TGTGCCAGCAGTTCAGGGGGGGTCCACGAGCAGTACTTC
D: NA; V: TRBV5-5; size: NA; J: TRBJ2-5; CDR3: CASSLGRSYQETQYF; DNA: TGTGCCAGCAGCTTGGGGAGGTCGTACCAAGAGACCCAGTACTTC
D: NA; V: TRBV7-2; size: many; J: TRBJ1-3; CDR3: CASSSIPQGGNTIYF; DNA: TGTGCCAGCAGCTCGATTCCGCAGGGGGGAAACACCATATATTTT
D: NA; V: TRBV7-2; size: many; J: TRBJ2-5; CDR3: CASSRDREETQYF; DNA: TGTGCCAGCAGCCGCGACAGAGAAGAGACCCAGTACTTC
D: NA; V: TRBV14; size: NA; J: TRBJ1-3; CDR3: CASSQVPNTIYF; DNA: TGTGCCAGCAGCCAAGTTCCCAACACCATATATTTT
D: NA; V: TRBV27; size: NA; J: TRBJ1-5; CDR3: CAGGLGRFMAQHF; DNA: TGTGCCGGCGGTCTGGGACGTTTCATGGCCCAGCATTTT
D: NA; V: TRBV6-1; size: NA; J: TRBJ1-2; CDR3: CAISEAKNKGDDGYTF; DNA: TGTGCCATCAGTGAAGCTAAAAACAAGGGGGACGATGGCTACACCTTC
D: NA; V: TRBV5-8; size: NA; J: TRBJ2-5; CDR3: CASSQGMMVETQYF; DNA: TGTGCCAGCAGCCAGGGGATGATGGTTGAGACCCAGTACTTC
D: NA; V: TRBV28; size: many; J: TRBJ2-6; CDR3: CASSPSPGRRGNVLTF; DNA: TGTGCCAGCAGTCCGTCCCCCGGGAGAAGGGGCAACGTCCTGACTTTC
D: NA; V: TRBV7-6; size: NA; J: TRBJ2-5; CDR3: CASSLLRIRAGYF; DNA: TGTGCCAGCAGCTTACTGAGGATAAGAGCGGGGTACTTC
D: NA; V: TRBV20-1; size: NA; J: TRBJ2-7; CDR3: CSAADRWSSYEQYF; DNA: TGCAGTGCCGCCGACAGGTGGAGTTCCTACGAGCAGTACTTC
D: NA; V: TRBV10-3; size: once; J: TRBJ2-2; CDR3: CASIRSRTGELFF; DNA: TGTGCCAGCATTCGGTCAAGGACCGGGGAGCTGTTTTTT
D: TRBD1; V: TRBV7-9; size: many; J: TRBJ2-5; CDR3: CASSNRGLETQYF; DNA: TGTGCCAGCAGCAACAGGGGGCTTGAGACCCAGTACTTC